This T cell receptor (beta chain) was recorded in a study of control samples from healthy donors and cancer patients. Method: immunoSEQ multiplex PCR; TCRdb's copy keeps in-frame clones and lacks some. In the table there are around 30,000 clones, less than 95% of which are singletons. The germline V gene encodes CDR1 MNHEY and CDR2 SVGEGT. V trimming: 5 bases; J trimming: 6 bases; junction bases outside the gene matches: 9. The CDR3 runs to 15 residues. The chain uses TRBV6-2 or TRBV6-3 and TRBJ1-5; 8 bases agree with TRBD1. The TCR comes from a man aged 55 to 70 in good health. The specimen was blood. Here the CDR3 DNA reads TGTGCCAGCAGTACCACCGGGACAGGAGGTCAGCCCCAGCATTTT. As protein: CASSTTGTGGQPQHF.